The entry that follows covers one TCR beta chain sequence. No antigen is known for it. No qualities accompany the bases; no much larger clone lies one base away. The sample's time point label is to be understood as: blood 4 weeks post-SBRT, at nephrectomy. This specimen's treatment or condition label, per the study, means: 15 Gy SBRT to primary tumor, nephrectomy 4 weeks later. Samples came from a clinical trial, in which primary renal cell carcinomas received 15 Gy stereotactic body radiation therapy followed by nephrectomy 4 weeks later. To follow tumor-enriched clonotypes, peripheral blood was collected serially from radiation-treated patients at baseline and again at 2 weeks and 4 weeks after SBRT. Every patient's renal cell carcinoma showed clear cell pathology. Genomic DNA for TCR sequencing was prepared using the QIAamp DNA Blood Mini Kit (Qiagen). Only samples passing all quality control checks were included in the analyses.

TCR beta libraries were generated from genomic DNA with the immunoSEQ kit, following the manufacturer's recommendations. To prepare the libraries, a first multiplex PCR with proprietary primers was run, followed by a second PCR that added unique barcodes, and a bead cleanup was done after each round. A kit-provided positive control reaction and a negative control reaction were included in every sample batch. The final libraries underwent checking on an Agilent 4200 TapeStation D1000 ScreenTape, volumetric pooling, and quantification by qPCR. An Illumina NextSeq500 fitted with a MidOutput 150-cycle cartridge performed the sequencing, running 156 Read1 cycles and 15 Index1 cycles with the kit's custom primers. The pooled library was loaded at around 1 pM with a 20% PhiX control spike-in. The source study handled its data this way. The vendor-processed data were analyzed in R, and a clonotype was defined as all T cells that share the same CDR3 nucleotide sequence. For clone abundance analyses, frequencies were normalized to the 10,000 most abundant clones in each sample. Before analysis, public T cell clones were removed, and these numbered fewer than five per sample on average. A difference in abundance of at least 32-fold between compartments was used to define tumor-enriched and baseline blood-enriched clonotypes. Clonotypes expanded or contracted between blood time points were identified with a beta-binomial differential abundance model. Tumor-blood repertoire similarity was measured with the Baroni-Urbani and Buser coefficient, and groups were compared using two-tailed Wilcoxon tests in R. TCRdb took over this immuneACCESS table, retaining in-frame rearrangements with V and J assigned. Such tables are incomplete; in checked studies, under half of the missing clones stem from an unresolved V gene, and the remainder is unexplained. V, J and clone size reflect that table, while D and trimming were determined from the DNA. For this sample the table gives around 100,000 clones, of which 84% were detected only once. The ten top clones hold more than 7% of the sample.

These data come from a study of radiation and T cells in renal cell carcinoma (dated by TCRdb to 2020 to 2022). Looking at the study overall: TCR beta sequencing covered around 50 samples in total, comprising around 25 tumors and around 27 peripheral blood samples. The final blood draw took place at 4 weeks after radiation, the same time as nephrectomy. Across all 53 samples, 3,800,000 or so unique CDR3 nucleotide sequences encoding some 2.6 million unique CDR3 amino acid sequences were identified.

CDR1 and CDR2 (SEHNR, FQNEAQ) derive from the germline V gene (reference sequence). V was cut back by 1 base and J by 1 base, leaving a gap of 13 bases between them. Its CDR3 holds 16 amino acids, cysteine through phenylalanine. Solely the CDR3 DNA is kept, with 48 bases framed from the first base. Paper-wide results and their limitations: Because pretreatment tumor biopsies were not available, the baseline intratumoral presence of clonotypes could not be determined. Effects of radiation dose or scheduling on the TCR repertoire could not be addressed with the single-armed trial design. An increase in top tumor clonotypes in blood was observed from baseline to 2 weeks post-radiation, followed by contraction by 4 weeks, which was taken to suggest transient expansion of tumor-resident clones. Changes in the blood repertoire were not tracked past 4 weeks after treatment.

The sample in question was blood, obtained from a patient whose treatment included radiotherapy and nephrectomy. Here the chain combines TRBV7-9 and TRBJ2-5; there is no confident call for the D gene. This receptor was identified in a man between 60 and 75 years old with renal cell carcinoma. The nucleotide sequence reads TGTGCCAGCAGCTTAGGATTCGGTAGAGGCCAAGAGACCCAGTACTTC. The resulting protein is CASSLGFGRGQETQYF.